The text below deals with one T cell receptor beta chain. A clone one base away is much larger, so this may be a read error. This specimen belongs to a study of Graves' ophthalmopathy and Graves' hyperthyroidism. The CDR3 spans 15 residues. The ends lost 5 bases at V and 5 bases at J; junction bases unmatched: 6. The germline gives CDR1 LNHNV, CDR2 YYDKDF (reference sequence). RNA served as the template for amplifying TCR beta CDR3 regions. First-round RT-PCR used HTBI primers; second-round multiplex PCR followed. One entry per CDR3 protein results from TCRdb running MiXCR on the multiplex PCR reads. The table has roughly 700,000 distinct CDR3 sequences, 40% seen once.

The sequence was collected from an adult man with Graves' ophthalmopathy. The V gene is TRBV15, the J gene TRBJ1-4, with TRBD1 matching over 9 bases. Material: peripheral blood. The CDR3 protein is CATSGRQGVNEKLFF. CDR3 sequence (DNA): TGTGCCACCAGCGGGAGACAGGGGGTGAATGAAAAACTGTTTTTT.